A selection of T cell receptor beta chains follows, all from one sample in a study of T cells after yellow fever vaccination. MiXCR, applied by TCRdb to the 5' RACE reads, yields one record per CDR3 protein. This table has 500,000 to 650,000 distinct CDR3 sequences, about 12% appearing once. The starting material was PBMCs, obtained on the day of the yellow fever booster vaccination. The receptor set was obtained from a man aged 25 to 45 who received the YFV17D yellow fever vaccine. Each CDR3 is given with its conserved first and last residue. Each record gives: V gene, D gene, J gene, clone size, CDR3 DNA, CDR3 protein. A D gene is named only where the DNA matches it firmly. Size values are once, few and many counts, or a class for expanded clones, and some rows have none.

>TRBV5-1|.|TRBJ2-2|few
TGCGCCAGCAGCTTCATGGGACTTAACACCGGGGAGCTGTTTTTT
CASSFMGLNTGELFF
>TRBV4-3|.|TRBJ1-5|many
TGCGCCAGCAGCCAAGAAATCGTCGCCAATCAGCCCCAGCATTTT
CASSQEIVANQPQHF
>TRBV19|.|TRBJ2-7|.
TGTGCCAGTAGAGGAGAAATTACCTACGAGCAGTACTTC
CASRGEITYEQYF
>TRBV7-9|.|TRBJ2-3|many
TGTGCCAGCAGTGTCGGAGGAGATACGCAGTATTTT
CASSVGGDTQYF
>TRBV7-2|TRBD2|TRBJ2-5|few
TGTGCCAGCAGCTTAGGTGGCGGGGGGGACCGGGAGACCCAGTACTTC
CASSLGGGGDRETQYF
>TRBV5-1|TRBD1|TRBJ2-6|.
TGCGCCAGCAACAGACAGGGGGGCCTTGGGGCCAACGTCCTGACTTTC
CASNRQGGLGANVLTF
>TRBV6-2/TRBV6-3|.|TRBJ2-1|.
TGTGCCAGCAGTTACTCCGACTACAATGAGCAGTTCTTC
CASSYSDYNEQFF
>TRBV4-1|TRBD2|TRBJ2-1|few
TGCGCCAGCAGCCATCCCGGACTAGCGGATTACAATGAGCAGTTCTTC
CASSHPGLADYNEQFF
>TRBV7-9|.|TRBJ1-6|.
TGTGCCAGCAGCTTAGACGGGACGTCGAATTCACCCCTCCACTTT
CASSLDGTSNSPLHF
>TRBV18|.|TRBJ1-1|.
TGTGCCAGCTCGGGAGGCCCTGAAGCTTTCTTT
CASSGGPEAFF
>TRBV12-3/TRBV12-4|.|TRBJ2-7|.
TGTGCCAGCAGACAAATAGGGGACGAGCAGTACTTC
CASRQIGDEQYF
>TRBV29-1|TRBD1|TRBJ2-3|.
TGCAGCGTTGGGGGGACAGGAACAGATACGCAGTATTTT
CSVGGTGTDTQYF
>TRBV5-6|TRBD2|TRBJ2-5|.
TGTGCCAGCAGCCGCGGGACTAGCGGGAGGCAAGAGACCCAGTACTTC
CASSRGTSGRQETQYF
>TRBV18|.|TRBJ2-3|.
TGTGCCAGCTCACCAACGCGAAGCGGCACAGATACGCAGTATTTT
CASSPTRSGTDTQYF
>TRBV6-2/TRBV6-3|TRBD2|TRBJ2-6|.
TGTGCCACCGGGGGGAGTTCTGGGGCCAACGTCCTGACTTTC
CATGGSSGANVLTF
>TRBV10-2|TRBD1|TRBJ2-1|few
TGCGCCAGCAGTCGACAGGGTTTCAATGAGCAGTTCTTC
CASSRQGFNEQFF
>TRBV5-4|.|TRBJ2-1|few
TGTGCCAGCAGCTTGGACCAGTTTAATGAGCAGTTCTTC
CASSLDQFNEQFF
>TRBV15|.|TRBJ2-7|.
TGTGCCACCAGCAGAGATAACCCGGGGGAGCAGTACTTC
CATSRDNPGEQYF
>TRBV12-3/TRBV12-4|TRBD1|TRBJ2-7|.
TGTGCCAGCAGGACCGGGACAGAAGCCTACGAGCAGTACTTC
CASRTGTEAYEQYF
>TRBV10-3|.|TRBJ1-5|few
TGTGCCATCAGTGAAGAAAGCAATCAGCCCCAGCATTTT
CAISEESNQPQHF
>TRBV5-1|.|TRBJ1-1|.
TGCGCCAGCAGCTTCGCCCAATCCGGGGCGAACACTGAAGCTTTCTTT
CASSFAQSGANTEAFF
>TRBV18|TRBD1|TRBJ1-2|.
TGTGCCAGCTCACGTGGACAGGGATTTGTCTATGGCTACACCTTC
CASSRGQGFVYGYTF
>TRBV20-1|.|TRBJ2-5|few
TGCAGTGCACCCCGGAAGGGGGGCGGGACCCAGTACTTC
CSAPRKGGGTQYF
>TRBV20-1|.|TRBJ2-5|.
TGCAGTGCTACAGAACTTAGGGCGGGAACTCCACAAGAGACCCAGTACTTC
CSATELRAGTPQETQYF
>TRBV9|.|TRBJ2-3|few
TGTGCCAGCAGCGCCTCGAATACAGATACGCAGTATTTT
CASSASNTDTQYF
>TRBV7-9|TRBD1|TRBJ2-5|.
TGTGCCAGCAGCCAAGCCGGGACAGGGGGCTTTGAGGAGACCCAGTACTTC
CASSQAGTGGFEETQYF
>TRBV20-1|TRBD2|TRBJ2-5|few
TGCAGTGCTACAGGGACTAGCGGAGGCCAAGAGACCCAGTACTTC
CSATGTSGGQETQYF
>TRBV5-4|.|TRBJ2-5|few
TGTGCCAGCAGCCAGAGAGTGGGGAGTGGGGAGACCCAGTACTTC
CASSQRVGSGETQYF
>TRBV5-1|.|TRBJ2-1|.
TGCGCCAGCAAGGGGGGACTACCCACCTACAATGAGCAGTTCTTC
CASKGGLPTYNEQFF
>TRBV20-1|TRBD1|TRBJ1-4|few
TGCAGTGCTAAACAGGGGGCCCTGGCGGAAAAACTGTTTTTT
CSAKQGALAEKLFF
>TRBV7-2|.|TRBJ2-5|.
TGTGCCAGCAGCCACTCTTTGAGGGAAGAGACCCAGTACTTC
CASSHSLREETQYF
>TRBV5-6|TRBD1|TRBJ2-5|.
TGTGCCAGCACCAAAATAGGGGGCGAGACCCAGTACTTC
CASTKIGGETQYF
>TRBV28|.|TRBJ2-3|.
TGTGCCAGCAGTCTTTCTAACCCGGGACCCACGAAGGAATATTTT
CASSLSNPGPTKEYF
>TRBV9|.|TRBJ1-5|.
TGTTCCAGCAGCCCAAACCCATTGACTCCTCAGCCCCAGCATTTT
CSSSPNPLTPQPQHF
>TRBV5-1|.|TRBJ2-7|many
TGCGCCAGCAGCTTGGAGTCAGGGATCTACGAGCAGTACTTC
CASSLESGIYEQYF
>TRBV5-1|.|TRBJ2-1|.
TGCGCCAGCAGCCCGATTCCGGGATCCGTCGACAATGAGCAGTTCTTC
CASSPIPGSVDNEQFF
>TRBV9|.|TRBJ2-1|.
TGTGCCAGCAGCGTAGATGGGGGGGCAGGCGGATACAATGAGCAGTTCTTC
CASSVDGGAGGYNEQFF
>TRBV3-1|TRBD1|TRBJ2-1|.
TGTGCCAGCAGCCAAATGGGACAGGTAGGGAATGAGCAGTTCTTC
CASSQMGQVGNEQFF
>TRBV5-1|.|TRBJ2-2|.
TGCGCCAGCAGCCAGGGGGGTGTGGAGCTGTTTTTT
CASSQGGVELFF
>TRBV3-1|TRBD1|TRBJ2-1|few
TGTGCCAGCGTGCCAGACAGGGCCCCTTACAATGAGCAGTTCTTC
CASVPDRAPYNEQFF